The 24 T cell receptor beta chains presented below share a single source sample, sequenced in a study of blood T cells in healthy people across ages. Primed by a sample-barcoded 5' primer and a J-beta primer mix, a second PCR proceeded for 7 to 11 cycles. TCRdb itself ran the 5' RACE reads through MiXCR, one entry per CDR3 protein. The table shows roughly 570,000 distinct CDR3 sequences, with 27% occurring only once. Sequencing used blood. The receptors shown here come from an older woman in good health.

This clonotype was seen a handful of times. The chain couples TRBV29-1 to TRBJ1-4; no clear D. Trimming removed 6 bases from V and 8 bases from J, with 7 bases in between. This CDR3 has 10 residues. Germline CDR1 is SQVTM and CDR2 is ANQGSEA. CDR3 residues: CSVHGEKLFF. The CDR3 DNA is TGCAGCGTCCATGGGGAAAAACTGTTTTTT.

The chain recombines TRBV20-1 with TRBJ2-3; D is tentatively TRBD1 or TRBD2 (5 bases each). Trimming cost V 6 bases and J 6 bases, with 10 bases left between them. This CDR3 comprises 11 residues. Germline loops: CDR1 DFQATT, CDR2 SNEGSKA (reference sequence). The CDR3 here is CSAHWGDTQYF. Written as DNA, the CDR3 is TGCAGTGCGCATTGGGGGGATACGCAGTATTTT.

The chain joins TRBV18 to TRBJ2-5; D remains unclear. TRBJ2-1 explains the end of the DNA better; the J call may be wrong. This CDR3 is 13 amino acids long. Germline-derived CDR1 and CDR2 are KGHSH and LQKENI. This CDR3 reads CASSDEAANEQFF. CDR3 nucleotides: TGTGCCAGCTCCGACGAGGCGGCCAATGAGCAGTTCTTC.

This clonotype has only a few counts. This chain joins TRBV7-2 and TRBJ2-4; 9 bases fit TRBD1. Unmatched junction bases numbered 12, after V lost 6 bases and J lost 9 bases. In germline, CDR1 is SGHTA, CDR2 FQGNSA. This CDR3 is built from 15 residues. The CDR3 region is CASSSDGGTGFIQYF. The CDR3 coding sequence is TGTGCCAGCAGTTCTGACGGGGGGACAGGGTTCATTCAGTACTTC.

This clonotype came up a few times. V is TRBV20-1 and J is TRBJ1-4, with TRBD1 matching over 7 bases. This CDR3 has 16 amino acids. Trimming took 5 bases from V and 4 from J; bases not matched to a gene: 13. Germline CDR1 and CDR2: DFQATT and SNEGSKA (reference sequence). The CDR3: CSALRVLQGLNEKLFF. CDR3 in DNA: TGCAGTGCTCTCCGCGTCTTACAGGGGCTTAATGAAAAACTGTTTTTT.

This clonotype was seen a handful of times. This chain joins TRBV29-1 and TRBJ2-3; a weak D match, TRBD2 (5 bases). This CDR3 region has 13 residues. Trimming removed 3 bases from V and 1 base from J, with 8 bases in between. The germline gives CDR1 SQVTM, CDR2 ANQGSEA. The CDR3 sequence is CSVDRRGTDTQYF. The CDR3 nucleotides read TGCAGCGTTGATCGGCGGGGCACAGATACGCAGTATTTT.

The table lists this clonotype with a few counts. Written as DNA, the CDR3 is TGTGCCAGCAGGGGGTCCCAGGCCAATGAGCAGTTCTTC. Amino acid sequence: CASRGSQANEQFF. This chain joins TRBV6-5 and TRBJ2-1; unclear D gene. Germline V gene sequence: CDR1 MNHEY, CDR2 SVGAGI. The CDR3 contains 13 residues. The V gene lost 6 bases and the J gene lost 6 bases, with 12 bases spanning the gap.

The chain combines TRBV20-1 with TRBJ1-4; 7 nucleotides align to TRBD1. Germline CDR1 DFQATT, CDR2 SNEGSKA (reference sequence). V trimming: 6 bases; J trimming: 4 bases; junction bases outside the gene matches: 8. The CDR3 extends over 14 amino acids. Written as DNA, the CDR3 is TGCAGTGCCCTCAGGGACAGTTATAATGAAAAACTGTTTTTT. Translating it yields CSALRDSYNEKLFF.

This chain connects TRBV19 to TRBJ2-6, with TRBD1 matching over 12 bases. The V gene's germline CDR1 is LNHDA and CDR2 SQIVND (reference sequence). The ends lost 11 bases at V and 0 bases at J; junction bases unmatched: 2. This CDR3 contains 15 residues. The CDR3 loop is CAGDRGPSGANVLTF. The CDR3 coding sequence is TGTGCCGGGGACAGGGGGCCCTCTGGGGCCAACGTCCTGACTTTC.

The CDR3 DNA follows: TGTGCCAGCAGTTACAGAGGGGAATTGAACACTGAAGCTTTCTTT. It codes for CASSYRGELNTEAFF. V and J are TRBV6-5 and TRBJ1-1; tentative D call: TRBD1 (5 bases). CDR1 is MNHEY, CDR2 SVGAGI, per germline. V was pared by 2 bases and J by 0 bases, with 10 bases between. The CDR3 sequence is 15 residues long.

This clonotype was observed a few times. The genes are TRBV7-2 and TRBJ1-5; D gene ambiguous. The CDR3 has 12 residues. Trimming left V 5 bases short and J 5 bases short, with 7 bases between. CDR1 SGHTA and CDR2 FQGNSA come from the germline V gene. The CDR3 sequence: CASSPYDQPQHF. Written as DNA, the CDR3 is TGTGCCAGCAGCCCATACGATCAGCCCCAGCATTTT.

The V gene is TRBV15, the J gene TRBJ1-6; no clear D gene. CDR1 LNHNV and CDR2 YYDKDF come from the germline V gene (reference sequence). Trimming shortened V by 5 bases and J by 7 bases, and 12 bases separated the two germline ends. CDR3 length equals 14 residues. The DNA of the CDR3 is TGTGCCACCAGCCTTACATGGGGAAATTCACCCCTCCACTTT. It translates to CATSLTWGNSPLHF.

CDR3 sequence reads: CASSYSLGGRFLELFF. The CDR3 bases are TGTGCCAGCAGTTACTCTTTGGGAGGGCGGTTTCTGGAGCTGTTTTTT. V is TRBV6-2 or TRBV6-3 and J is TRBJ2-2, with TRBD2 matching over 7 bases. The germline V gene has CDR1 MNHEY and CDR2 SVGEGT. The CDR3 contains 16 residues. V shed 0 bases, J shed 10 bases, and the junction held 11 bases outside the gene matches.

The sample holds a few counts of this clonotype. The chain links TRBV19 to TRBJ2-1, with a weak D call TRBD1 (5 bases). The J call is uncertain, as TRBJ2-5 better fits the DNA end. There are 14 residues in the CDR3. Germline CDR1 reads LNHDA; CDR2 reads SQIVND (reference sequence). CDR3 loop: CASSISQGQKTQYF. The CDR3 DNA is TGTGCCAGTAGTATCAGCCAGGGTCAGAAGACCCAGTACTTC.

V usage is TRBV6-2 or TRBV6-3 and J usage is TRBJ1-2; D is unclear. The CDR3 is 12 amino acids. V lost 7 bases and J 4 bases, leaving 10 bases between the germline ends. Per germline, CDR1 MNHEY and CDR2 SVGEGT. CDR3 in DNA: TGTGCCAGCAAAGACAACTTCTATGGCTACACCTTC. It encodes CASKDNFYGYTF.

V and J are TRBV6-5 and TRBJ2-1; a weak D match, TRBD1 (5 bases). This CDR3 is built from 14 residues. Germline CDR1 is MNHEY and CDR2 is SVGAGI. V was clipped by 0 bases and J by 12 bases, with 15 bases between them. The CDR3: CASSYSPARQTQFF. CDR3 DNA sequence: TGTGCCAGCAGTTACTCCCCCGCGAGACAGACGCAGTTCTTC.

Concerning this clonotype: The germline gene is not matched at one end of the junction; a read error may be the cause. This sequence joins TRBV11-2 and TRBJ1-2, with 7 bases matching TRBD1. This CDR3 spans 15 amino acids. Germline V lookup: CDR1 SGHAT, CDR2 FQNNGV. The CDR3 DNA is TGTGCCAGCAGCGTAGAGACAGGGCCCTTCTATGGCTACACCTTC. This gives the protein CASSVETGPFYGYTF. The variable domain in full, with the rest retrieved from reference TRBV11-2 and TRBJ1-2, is EAGVAQSPRYKIIEKRQSVAFWCNPISGHATLYWYQQILGQGPKLLIQFQNNGVVDDSQLPKDRFSAERLKGVDSTLKIQPAKLEDSAVYLCASSVETGPFYGYTFGSGTRLTVV.

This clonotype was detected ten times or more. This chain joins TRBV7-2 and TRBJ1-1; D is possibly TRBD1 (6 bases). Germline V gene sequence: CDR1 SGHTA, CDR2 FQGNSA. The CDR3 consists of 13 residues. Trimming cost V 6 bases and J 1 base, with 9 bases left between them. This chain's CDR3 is CASRLQGNTEAFF. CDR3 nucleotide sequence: TGTGCCAGCAGGTTACAGGGGAACACTGAAGCTTTCTTT.

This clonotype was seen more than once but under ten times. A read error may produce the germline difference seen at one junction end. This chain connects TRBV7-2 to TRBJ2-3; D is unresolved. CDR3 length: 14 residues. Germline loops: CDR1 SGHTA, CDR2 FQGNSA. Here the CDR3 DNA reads TGTGCCGGCAGCTCCGCTTTCAGCACAGATACGCAGTATTTT. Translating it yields CAGSSAFSTDTQYF.

Here the CDR3 reads CASIPMGQGASNQPQHF. The CDR3 DNA sequence: TGTGCCAGCATCCCCATGGGGCAGGGGGCGAGCAATCAGCCCCAGCATTTT. The rearrangement links TRBV6-1 to TRBJ1-5; 8 bases match TRBD1. This CDR3 is 17 amino acids long. Germline CDR1 and CDR2: MNHNS and SASEGT. Losses at the gene ends were 7 bases for V and 1 base for J; bases not matched to a gene: 12.

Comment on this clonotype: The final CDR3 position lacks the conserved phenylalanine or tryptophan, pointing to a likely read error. The chain's CDR3 is CAGSDFDLNTEAFL. CDR3 in DNA: TGCGCCGGCAGTGATTTCGATCTAAACACTGAAGCTTTCCTT. The rearrangement links TRBV10-2 to TRBJ1-1; unclear D gene. The CDR3 has 14 residues. Germline assignment: CDR1 WSHSY and CDR2 SAAADI.

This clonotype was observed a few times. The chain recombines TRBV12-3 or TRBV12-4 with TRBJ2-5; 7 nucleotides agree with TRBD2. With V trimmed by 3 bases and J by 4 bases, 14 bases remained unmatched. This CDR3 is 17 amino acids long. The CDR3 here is CASSFGFRRLAGETQYF. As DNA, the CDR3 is TGTGCCAGCAGTTTCGGCTTTCGTCGACTAGCTGGAGAGACCCAGTACTTC.

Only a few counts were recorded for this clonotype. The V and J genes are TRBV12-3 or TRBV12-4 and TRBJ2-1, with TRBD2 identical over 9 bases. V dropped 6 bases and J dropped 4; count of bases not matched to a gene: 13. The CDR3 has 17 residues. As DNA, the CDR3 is TGTGCCAGCAGGCTAGTCTGGCGGGGGGGTCTATACAATGAGCAGTTCTTC. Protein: CASRLVWRGGLYNEQFF.

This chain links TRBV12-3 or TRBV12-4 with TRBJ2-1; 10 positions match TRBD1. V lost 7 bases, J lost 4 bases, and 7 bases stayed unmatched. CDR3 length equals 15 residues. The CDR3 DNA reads TGTGCCAGCAAAAACCGGGACAGGGGTTACAATGAGCAGTTCTTC. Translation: CASKNRDRGYNEQFF.